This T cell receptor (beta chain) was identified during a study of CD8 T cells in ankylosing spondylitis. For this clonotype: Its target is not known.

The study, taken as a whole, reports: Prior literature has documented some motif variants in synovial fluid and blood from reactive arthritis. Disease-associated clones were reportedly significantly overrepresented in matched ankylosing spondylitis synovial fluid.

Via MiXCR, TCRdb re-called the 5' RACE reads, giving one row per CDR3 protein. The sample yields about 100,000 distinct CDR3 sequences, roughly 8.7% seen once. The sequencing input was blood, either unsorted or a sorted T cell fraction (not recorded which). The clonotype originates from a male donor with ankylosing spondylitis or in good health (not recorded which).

The CDR3 region is CASSVSSGGAGGRQETQYF. CDR3 DNA: TGTGCCAGCAGCGTTTCTAGCGGGGGGGCAGGGGGAAGACAAGAGACCCAGTACTTC. The V and J genes are TRBV9 and TRBJ2-5; 12 nucleotides line up with TRBD2. V shed 2 bases and J 2 bases; nucleotides not matched to a gene: 13. The CDR3 loop spans 19 amino acids. Germline V gene lookup returns CDR1 SGDLS and CDR2 YYNGEE.